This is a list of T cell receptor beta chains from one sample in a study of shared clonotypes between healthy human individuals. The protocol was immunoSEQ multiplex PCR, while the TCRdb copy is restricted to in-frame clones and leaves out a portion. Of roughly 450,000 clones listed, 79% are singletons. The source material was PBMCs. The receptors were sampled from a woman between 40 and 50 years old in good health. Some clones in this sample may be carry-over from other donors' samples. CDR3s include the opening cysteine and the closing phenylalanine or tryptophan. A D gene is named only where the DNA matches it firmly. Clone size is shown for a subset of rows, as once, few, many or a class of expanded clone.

DNA: TGTGCCATCAGTGACCGGACAGGATTCGGAACTAATGAAAAACTGTTTTTT
CDR3: CAISDRTGFGTNEKLFF
length: 17
V: TRBV10-3
D: TRBD1
size: few
J: TRBJ1-4

DNA: TGTGCCAGCCGGGGCAATGAGCAGTTCTTC
CDR3: CASRGNEQFF
length: 10
V: TRBV28
D: -
size: -
J: TRBJ2-1

DNA: TGTGCCTGGAGTCCCTCCAGGGGGGAGCAGTACTTC
CDR3: CAWSPSRGEQYF
length: 12
V: TRBV30
D: TRBD1
size: -
J: TRBJ2-7

DNA: TGCGCCAGCAGCACCGGACAGGGGGGGAGCTCCTACGAGCAGTACTTC
CDR3: CASSTGQGGSSYEQYF
length: 16
V: TRBV5-1
D: TRBD1
size: -
J: TRBJ2-7

DNA: TGTGCCAGCAGACGCCGGACTAGCGGGAGAGGAAATGAGCAGTTCTTC
CDR3: CASRRRTSGRGNEQFF
length: 16
V: TRBV6-6
D: TRBD2
size: -
J: TRBJ2-1

DNA: TGTGCCATCAGTGAGCCACCGGGACGTCGGGGGATTGACTACTACAATGAGCAGTTCTTC
CDR3: CAISEPPGRRGIDYYNEQFF
length: 20
V: TRBV10-3
D: -
size: -
J: TRBJ2-1

DNA: TGTGCCAGCAGTGGGTTGGGCAGAACGATCTTTGGCTACACCTTC
CDR3: CASSGLGRTIFGYTF
length: 15
V: TRBV28
D: -
size: once
J: TRBJ1-2

DNA: TGCGCCAGCAGCTTGGGTCCGGGAGGCCCTTTCGGCGGGGAGCTGTTTTTT
CDR3: CASSLGPGGPFGGELFF
length: 17
V: TRBV5-1
D: TRBD2
size: -
J: TRBJ2-2

DNA: TGTGCCAGCAGCCCCCCGGGGGGTGCAGATACGCAGTATTTT
CDR3: CASSPPGGADTQYF
length: 14
V: TRBV7-3
D: TRBD2
size: -
J: TRBJ2-3

DNA: TGCAGCGTACTGGTAGCGGGCACAGATACGCAGTATTTT
CDR3: CSVLVAGTDTQYF
length: 13
V: TRBV29-1
D: -
size: -
J: TRBJ2-3

DNA: TGTGCCAGCAGTTTAGGTGTCGGGACAGGGTTCACTGAAGCTTTCTTT
CDR3: CASSLGVGTGFTEAFF
length: 16
V: TRBV28
D: TRBD1
size: -
J: TRBJ1-1

DNA: TGTGCCAGCAGTTTAAGAAGGGAACGACACACCTTC
CDR3: CASSLRRERHTF
length: 12
V: TRBV28
D: -
size: -
J: TRBJ1-2

DNA: TGTGCCAGCTCATGGGGTTACGAGCAGTACTTC
CDR3: CASSWGYEQYF
length: 11
V: TRBV18
D: -
size: few
J: TRBJ2-7

DNA: TGTGCCAGCAGCCCTAATCGGGCCCGGGCGGATGAGCAGTTCTTC
CDR3: CASSPNRARADEQFF
length: 15
V: TRBV7-9
D: -
size: -
J: TRBJ2-1

DNA: TGTGCCAGCGCCTCGACAGGGGACAATGAGCAGTTCTTC
CDR3: CASASTGDNEQFF
length: 13
V: TRBV25-1
D: TRBD1
size: -
J: TRBJ2-1

DNA: TGTGCCACCAGCAGAGATATCTATGGCTACACCTTC
CDR3: CATSRDIYGYTF
length: 12
V: TRBV15
D: -
size: -
J: TRBJ1-2

DNA: TGTGCCAGCATATGGACAGCGAACACTGAAGCTTTCTTT
CDR3: CASIWTANTEAFF
length: 13
V: TRBV7-9
D: -
size: -
J: TRBJ1-1

DNA: TGTGCCAGCAGTCACGGGACAGGGGGGAATGAGCAGTACTTC
CDR3: CASSHGTGGNEQYF
length: 14
V: TRBV13
D: TRBD1
size: once
J: TRBJ2-7

DNA: TGTGCCAGCAGTGACGGAGGGAGGACTGAAGCTTTCTTT
CDR3: CASSDGGRTEAFF
length: 13
V: TRBV2
D: -
size: -
J: TRBJ1-1

DNA: TGTGCCAGTAGTATTGAACCGGGACAGGGTATCCCGAACACCGGGGAGCTGTTTTTT
CDR3: CASSIEPGQGIPNTGELFF
length: 19
V: TRBV19
D: TRBD1
size: -
J: TRBJ2-2

DNA: TGTGCCAGCAGCTATACAATGAACACTGAAGCTTTCTTT
CDR3: CASSYTMNTEAFF
length: 13
V: TRBV7-3
D: -
size: many
J: TRBJ1-1

DNA: TGTGCCAGCAGCTTATTAGGGGTCCCTATTAATACGCAGTATTTT
CDR3: CASSLLGVPINTQYF
length: 15
V: TRBV7-2
D: -
size: -
J: TRBJ2-3

DNA: TGTGCCAGCAGTTTATCAGGGATTGAAAAACTGTTTTTT
CDR3: CASSLSGIEKLFF
length: 13
V: TRBV28
D: -
size: -
J: TRBJ1-4

DNA: TGTGCCAGCACCCCTCTTAGCCATGGGGTTCGCTACGAGCAGTACTTC
CDR3: CASTPLSHGVRYEQYF
length: 16
V: TRBV28
D: -
size: -
J: TRBJ2-7

DNA: TGCAGCGCCCTAGGGGGGGGGCAACAAGAGACCCAGTACTTC
CDR3: CSALGGGQQETQYF
length: 14
V: TRBV29-1
D: -
size: -
J: TRBJ2-5

DNA: TGTGCCAGCAGCAGAACTACGGGGGCCTCTGAGCAGTTCTTC
CDR3: CASSRTTGASEQFF
length: 14
V: TRBV9
D: -
size: few
J: TRBJ2-1

DNA: TGTGCCAGCAGCGAGGGGATTGTGCGGGTCGAGACCCAGTACTTC
CDR3: CASSEGIVRVETQYF
length: 15
V: TRBV2
D: -
size: -
J: TRBJ2-5

DNA: TGCGCCAGCAGTGTACAAAAACTGATACTAGCGGGAGATCGGACCGGGGAGCTGTTTTTT
CDR3: CASSVQKLILAGDRTGELFF
length: 20
V: TRBV10-1
D: TRBD2
size: -
J: TRBJ2-2

DNA: TGTGCCGGGAAGTCGGGGAGCACTGAAGCTTTCTTT
CDR3: CAGKSGSTEAFF
length: 12
V: TRBV30
D: -
size: -
J: TRBJ1-1

DNA: TGTGCCAGTAGCCCGACCGGACTGATCTCTGGAAACACCATATATTTT
CDR3: CASSPTGLISGNTIYF
length: 16
V: TRBV19
D: -
size: -
J: TRBJ1-3

DNA: TGCGCCAGCAGCCACCTAACCGGGGAGCTGTTTTTT
CDR3: CASSHLTGELFF
length: 12
V: TRBV5-1
D: -
size: -
J: TRBJ2-2

DNA: TGTGCCAGCAAGGGACTCAACACCGGGGAGCTGTTTTTT
CDR3: CASKGLNTGELFF
length: 13
V: TRBV7-9
D: -
size: few
J: TRBJ2-2

DNA: TGCGCCAGCAGCTTGGGACAGGGCATCCTCGCTGAAGCTTTCTTT
CDR3: CASSLGQGILAEAFF
length: 15
V: TRBV5-1
D: TRBD1
size: -
J: TRBJ1-1

DNA: TGCGCCAGCAGAAGCGCCGGGACACCTTCTGGGGCCAACGTCCTGACTTTC
CDR3: CASRSAGTPSGANVLTF
length: 17
V: TRBV5-1
D: -
size: -
J: TRBJ2-6

DNA: TGTGCCAGCAGTTTAACCCTAGCGGCCCCGCCCGGGCAGCAGTACTTC
CDR3: CASSLTLAAPPGQQYF
length: 16
V: TRBV28
D: TRBD2
size: -
J: TRBJ2-7

DNA: TGTGCCAGCAGCGCAACTTTCTTGGAGTTCTTC
CDR3: CASSATFLEFF
length: 11
V: TRBV2
D: -
size: -
J: TRBJ2-1

DNA: TGTGCCAGCAGTTCTGGGTGGGGGAAGACAGGGTCCTACGAGCAGTACTTC
CDR3: CASSSGWGKTGSYEQYF
length: 17
V: TRBV27
D: TRBD1
size: -
J: TRBJ2-7